This T cell receptor beta chain comes out of a study of blood T cell repertoires in COVID-19. Overall study: COVID-19 samples collected from the United States, Italy and Spain covered acute and convalescent phases. From T cells, B-cell-depleted T cells, or PBMCs came the material, which was cDNA or gDNA.

In the authors' methods: Estimates of nucleated cell counts were drawn from the amplification of reference gene primers. Clones were sequenced by immunoSEQ multiplex PCR, and TCRdb holds only the in-frame ones, with some missing. V, J and clone size are those of that table, while D and trimming were read from the DNA. The table shows about 250,000 clones, with around 88% occurring only once. Seattle patients were enrolled during active infection and followed longitudinally. Trimming left V 3 bases short and J 4 bases short, with 13 bases between. Germline V CDR1 and CDR2: SNHLY, FYNNEI. This CDR3 is built from 15 residues. This clone has only a few counts.

This TCR derives from a woman aged 25 to 45 with COVID-19, enrolled during active disease. Material: peripheral blood. This chain links TRBV2 with TRBJ1-5; TRBD1 is a possible D gene (5 bases). The CDR3 nucleotides read TGTGCCAGCAGTGAGGGGGAGGGGCAGAATCAGCCCCAGCATTTT. The encoded protein is CASSEGEGQNQPQHF.